This entry concerns a single T cell receptor (beta chain). The CDR3 extends over 14 amino acids. Germline V gives CDR1 SGHRS, CDR2 YFSETQ. The V and J ends lost 10 bases and 5 bases respectively, with 16 bases between them. Data came from immunoSEQ multiplex PCR; TCRdb stores just in-frame clones and leaves some out. Altogether 100,000 or so clones are present, roughly 90% being singletons, with the ten largest covering 2.7%. Specified time point: after dendritic cell vaccination, including at tumor progression/relapse. The sample is drawn from a study of glioma-infiltrating T cells after dendritic cell vaccination. Study background: Treatment, given 2003 to 2012, was autologous tumor lysate-pulsed dendritic cell vaccination. Three intradermal dendritic cell vaccine injections were given every two weeks.

The sequence was collected from a human donor with glioblastoma. V is TRBV5-1 and J is TRBJ1-6; tentatively, D is TRBD1 (6 bases). The sequencing used blood, collected after dendritic cell vaccination. The CDR3 protein is CASSRGSDNSPLHF. CDR3 bases: TGCGCCTCCAGTAGGGGGTCTGATAATTCACCCCTCCACTTT. The whole variable domain, remainder taken from reference TRBV5-1 and TRBJ1-6, is KAGVTQTPRYLIKTRGQQVTLSCSPISGHRSVSWYQQTPGQGLQFLFEYFSETQRNKGNFPGRFSGRQFSNSRSEMNVSTLELGDSALYLCASSRGSDNSPLHFGNGTRLTVT.